These 20 T cell receptor beta chains were all obtained from the same sample, sequenced in a study of T cell responses to AZD1222 COVID-19 vaccine (dated by TCRdb to 2020 to 2023). Receptor amplification or capture employed the immunoSEQ multiplex PCR assay. TCRdb stores this immuneACCESS table with in-frame sequences only. Part of the clones is absent; in the studies checked, under half of the shortfall reflects unresolved V genes, and no reason is known for the rest. Present in this sample are about 160,000 clones, 75% to 95% of which were seen just once. 4% to 5.5% of the sample is in the top ten clones. The sample's time point label is to be understood as: baseline before first vaccination. The sequences come from peripheral blood, collected on day 0 of AZD1222 vaccination. Receptor source: an adult in good health.

This rearrangement joins TRBV28 to TRBJ1-2; 11 nucleotides align to TRBD1. There are 18 residues in the CDR3. The ends lost 2 bases at V and 0 bases at J; junction bases unmatched: 8. Germline lookup yields CDR1 MDHEN and CDR2 SYDVKM. The CDR3 loop reads CASSLVWGQGVSNYGYTF. CDR3 nucleotides: TGTGCCAGCAGTTTAGTATGGGGACAGGGGGTCTCTAACTATGGCTACACCTTC.

This rearrangement joins TRBV18 to TRBJ2-1, with 10 bases fitting TRBD2. The V and J ends lost 6 bases and 6 bases, in that order; junction bases with no gene match: 11. The germline CDR1 and CDR2 sequences are KGHSH and LQKENI. The CDR3 is made up of 16 amino acids. The CDR3 region is CASSLLAGRGGNEQFF. The CDR3 DNA reads as TGTGCCAGCTCGTTACTAGCGGGACGAGGTGGCAATGAGCAGTTCTTC.

This sequence joins TRBV27 and TRBJ1-2; 8 nucleotides line up with TRBD1. This CDR3 spans 14 amino acids. J was trimmed by 5 bases and V by 6 bases; bases with no gene match: 8. CDR1 is MNHEY, CDR2 SMNVEV, per germline (reference sequence). This CDR3 reads CASRDRDPPYGYTF. CDR3 bases: TGTGCCAGCAGGGACAGGGACCCTCCGTATGGCTACACCTTC.

The chain joins TRBV19 to TRBJ2-7, with TRBD2 matching 7 bases. The CDR3 has 15 residues. The germline gives CDR1 LNHDA, CDR2 SQIVND (reference sequence). V gave up 7 bases and J gave up 0 bases; unmatched junction bases: 9. The CDR3 DNA sequence: TGTGCCAGTACCGACCCAGCGGGGAGCTCCTACGAGCAGTACTTC. This codes for CASTDPAGSSYEQYF.

This clone showed up just a few times. The V and J genes are TRBV5-1 and TRBJ1-4, with D hard to call. The CDR3 runs to 13 residues. V was trimmed by 4 bases and J by 6 bases, leaving 10 bases between them. Germline V lookup: CDR1 SGHRS, CDR2 YFSETQ. The CDR3 sequence is CASSRNLDEKLFF. As DNA, the CDR3 is TGCGCCAGCAGCCGGAACCTAGATGAAAAACTGTTTTTT.

This clone has a handful of counts. The genes are TRBV7-9 and TRBJ2-7, with D hard to call. Per the germline V gene, CDR1 is SEHNR and CDR2 is FQNEAQ (reference sequence). Trimming took off 1 base at V and 5 bases at J, with 9 bases between the two ends. This CDR3 contains 13 residues. This CDR3 reads CASSLDAEDEQYF. The CDR3 DNA reads TGTGCCAGCAGCTTAGATGCTGAGGACGAGCAGTACTTC.

CDR3 residues: CASSYFPGAFF. DNA for the CDR3: TGTGCCAGCAGTTATTTTCCGGGAGCTTTCTTT. The rearrangement joins TRBV6-6 to TRBJ1-1, with D hard to call. CDR1 MNHNY and CDR2 SVGAGI come from the germline V gene (reference sequence). V was pared by 3 bases and J by 10 bases, with 9 bases between. The length of the CDR3 is 11 residues.

V usage is TRBV19 and J usage is TRBJ1-5; a possible D gene is TRBD1 (5 bases). The CDR3 is made up of 14 amino acids. The V gene's germline CDR1 is LNHDA and CDR2 SQIVND (reference sequence). V lost 9 bases and J 5 bases, leaving 17 bases between the germline ends. CDR3 residues: CASLERGSDQPQHF. The CDR3 nucleotides are TGTGCCAGCCTAGAGAGGGGATCAGATCAGCCCCAGCATTTT.

This sequence joins TRBV9 and TRBJ2-2; weak D call: TRBD2 (6 bases). The length of the CDR3 is 14 residues. Trimming removed 0 bases at V and 3 bases at J, with 6 bases between. CDR1 SGDLS and CDR2 YYNGEE come from the germline V gene. CDR3 region: CASSVAGDTGELFF. In nucleotides, the CDR3 is TGTGCCAGCAGCGTAGCGGGGGACACCGGGGAGCTGTTTTTT.

The chain joins TRBV12-3 or TRBV12-4 to TRBJ1-2; D remains ambiguous. The V end was cut by 10 bases, the J end by 4 bases, with 13 bases between. The length of the CDR3 is 12 residues. The CDR3 protein is CATSSGGYGYTF. CDR3 nucleotides: TGTGCCACCTCGTCCGGAGGCTATGGCTACACCTTC.

This clone has a single count. J is TRBJ2-1 and V is TRBV11-3; TRBD2 matches at 10 bases. The ends lost 6 bases at V and 5 bases at J; junction bases unmatched: 4. The CDR3 has 14 amino acids. Germline V gives CDR1 SGHNT, CDR2 YENEEA. The CDR3 is CASRLGLANNEQFF. The CDR3, as DNA: TGTGCCAGCAGGTTGGGACTAGCGAACAATGAGCAGTTCTTC.

The rearrangement joins TRBV3-1 (or the pseudogene TRBV3-2) to TRBJ2-4; D is unclear. Germline values: CDR1 LGHDT, CDR2 YNNKEL (reference sequence). Trimming pared 3 bases from V and 7 bases from J, leaving 10 bases between. The CDR3 is 13 residues long. CDR3 DNA sequence: TGTGCCAGCAGCCAGTTGGAGCCGAACATTCAGTACTTC. Translating it yields CASSQLEPNIQYF.

The rearrangement links TRBV6-6 to TRBJ1-2; maybe TRBD1 (5 bases). Trimming cost V 6 bases and J 2 bases, with 10 bases left between them. This CDR3 region has 13 residues. Germline CDR1 MNHNY, CDR2 SVGAGI (reference sequence). CDR3 in DNA: TGTGCCAGCAGGAGAGGGGAAAACTATGGCTACACCTTC. It codes for CASRRGENYGYTF.

This clone was recorded only once. The chain is built from TRBV9 and TRBJ2-7; TRBD2 agrees at 7 bases. Germline trimming cut 3 bases from V and 5 bases from J; bases unmatched to any gene: 11. The CDR3 covers 15 residues. Germline V lookup: CDR1 SGDLS, CDR2 YYNGEE. The CDR3 sequence is CASSAGRAGYDEQYF. The CDR3 DNA reads as TGTGCCAGCAGCGCTGGGAGGGCGGGATACGACGAGCAGTACTTC.

The chain has TRBV5-1 and TRBJ1-2; 7 nucleotides match TRBD1. The germline V gene encodes CDR1 SGHRS and CDR2 YFSETQ. The CDR3 covers 16 residues. Unmatched junction bases numbered 8, after V lost 0 bases and J lost 3 bases. CDR3 nucleotide sequence: TGCGCCAGCAGCTTGGCCAAGGGGGCCTCCCACTATGGCTACACCTTC. Translated: CASSLAKGASHYGYTF.

The chain carries TRBV9 and TRBJ1-6; D is ambiguous. CDR3 length equals 15 residues. Germline V lookup: CDR1 SGDLS, CDR2 YYNGEE. V was pared by 0 bases and J by 9 bases, with 13 bases between. The CDR3 bases are TGTGCCAGCAGCGTAGGTGGGAACACCGGTTCACCCCTCCACTTT. Translated, it gives CASSVGGNTGSPLHF.

The rearrangement uses TRBV6-5 and TRBJ2-5, with TRBD2 matching 9 bases. V dropped 3 bases and J dropped 5; count of bases not matched to a gene: 10. CDR1 is MNHEY and CDR2 is SVGAGI in the germline V gene. The CDR3 loop spans 16 amino acids. The CDR3 loop reads CASSYLLGLARETQYF. Written as DNA, the CDR3 is TGTGCCAGCAGTTATCTCCTGGGACTAGCTCGGGAGACCCAGTACTTC.

This rearrangement joins TRBV28 to TRBJ1-5; TRBD1 matches 8 bases. V gave up 6 bases and J gave up 4 bases; unmatched junction bases: 5. The CDR3 length is 14 residues. Germline V gene sequence: CDR1 MDHEN, CDR2 SYDVKM. The CDR3 nucleotides are TGTGCCAGCAGCCAGGACAGGGTTAATCAGCCCCAGCATTTT. Its protein is CASSQDRVNQPQHF.

As to this clone: An end of the junction does not agree with germline; a read error may underlie this. The V gene is TRBV28, the J gene TRBJ2-5, with 10 bases matching TRBD2. The CDR3 has 13 residues. Germline V gives CDR1 MDHEN, CDR2 SYDVKM. This chain's CDR3 is CASSLRNPGLANF. As DNA, the CDR3 is TGTGCCAGCAGTTTACGAAATCCGGGACTAGCGAACTTC. Full variable domain (remainder filled in from reference TRBV28 and TRBJ2-5): DVKVTQSSRYLVKRTGEKVFLECVQDMDHENMFWYRQDPGLGLRLIYFSYDVKMKEKGDIPEGYSVSREKKERFSLILESASTNQTSMYLCASSLRNPGLANFGPGTRLLVL.

This chain joins TRBV28 and TRBJ1-1; D call uncertain. The CDR3 has 13 amino acids. In germline, CDR1 is MDHEN, CDR2 SYDVKM. Trimming stripped 6 bases from V and 0 bases from J, with 8 bases between. The CDR3, as DNA: TGTGCCAGCAGCCTCCCCATGAACACTGAAGCTTTCTTT. Protein: CASSLPMNTEAFF.